The 9 T cell receptor beta chains listed next were all sequenced from one sample in a study of blood T cell repertoires in COVID-19. Using immunoSEQ multiplex PCR, the repertoire was profiled, and TCRdb retains in-frame clones only, with some absent. The table lists about 120,000 clones, 78% of them singletons. The specimen was peripheral blood. These receptors originate from a man between 65 and 85 years old with acute or convalescent COVID-19.

This chain joins TRBV7-2 and TRBJ1-5; no clear D. The CDR3 contains 16 residues. Germline CDR1 reads SGHTA; CDR2 reads FQGNSA. V lost 7 bases, J lost 0 bases, and 16 bases lay in between. CDR3 bases: TGTGCCAGCACTTTAATGGGCATCAATAGCAATCAGCCCCAGCATTTT. Its translation: CASTLMGINSNQPQHF.

The V gene is TRBV2, the J gene TRBJ2-1; D might be TRBD1 (5 bases). V lost 4 bases, J lost 5 bases, and 12 bases lay in between. The CDR3 loop spans 14 amino acids. Germline CDR1 reads SNHLY; CDR2 reads FYNNEI. The CDR3 spells CASSGQLRDNEQFF. The CDR3 nucleotides read TGTGCCAGCAGTGGTCAACTCAGGGACAATGAGCAGTTCTTC.

The genes are TRBV29-1 and TRBJ2-5, with unresolved D. V lost 4 bases and J lost 0, with 6 bases in between. The CDR3 has 12 residues. Germline V CDR1 and CDR2: SQVTM, ANQGSEA. The CDR3 here is CSVGLDQETQYF. CDR3 coding DNA: TGCAGCGTTGGCCTAGACCAAGAGACCCAGTACTTC. Complete variable domain (other parts from reference TRBV29-1 and TRBJ2-5): SAVISQKPSRDICQRGTSLTIQCQVDSQVTMMFWYRQQPGQSLTLIATANQGSEATYESGFVIDKFPISRPNLTFSTLTVSNMSPEDSSIYLCSVGLDQETQYFGPGTRLLVL.

The CDR3 is CASSSQGRDRDNSPLHF. CDR3 bases: TGTGCCAGCAGTTCCCAAGGCCGGGACAGGGATAATTCACCCCTCCACTTT. The chain recombines TRBV25-1 with TRBJ1-6, with TRBD1 identical over 9 bases. In germline, CDR1 is MGHDK, CDR2 SYGVNS. The CDR3 is made up of 17 amino acids. V was clipped by 5 bases and J by 5 bases; unmatched bases: 10.

This clone came up a few times. V gene TRBV9 combines with J gene TRBJ2-7; D possibly corresponds to TRBD2 (6 bases). This CDR3 is built from 14 residues. Trimming removed 0 bases at V and 3 bases at J, with 10 bases between. CDR1 and CDR2 from the germline V gene are SGDLS and YYNGEE. The CDR3 protein is CASSVGTTSYEQYF. For the CDR3, the DNA is TGTGCCAGCAGCGTAGGGACTACGAGCTACGAGCAGTACTTC. The complete variable domain, with remaining parts taken from reference TRBV9 and TRBJ2-7, reads DSGVTQTPKHLITATGQRVTLRCSPRSGDLSVYWYQQSLDQGLQFLIQYYNGEERAKGNILERFSAQQFPDLHSELNLSSLELGDSALYFCASSVGTTSYEQYFGPGTRLTVT.

The genes are TRBV27 and TRBJ2-2; 8 bases match TRBD2. Germline V gene sequence: CDR1 MNHEY, CDR2 SMNVEV (reference sequence). This CDR3 region has 15 residues. V was clipped by 5 bases and J by 4 bases; unmatched bases: 6. The CDR3 region has the DNA TGTGCCAGCAGTCCATCCGCGGGGGGCACCGGGGAGCTGTTTTTT. Amino acids: CASSPSAGGTGELFF.

The genes are TRBV5-1 and TRBJ2-2; D might be TRBD2 (5 bases). V lost 0 bases to trimming and J lost 5 bases, with 14 bases between them. The CDR3 runs 16 residues. From germline, CDR1 is SGHRS and CDR2 YFSETQ. CDR3 sequence: CASSLAVRGVTGELFF. The CDR3 nucleotides are TGCGCCAGCAGCTTGGCCGTTCGGGGTGTAACCGGGGAGCTGTTTTTT.

This sequence joins TRBV21-1 and TRBJ2-2; TRBD1, the table's D call, lacks a check against the DNA. TRBV21-1 is an annotated pseudogene. The CDR3 is 16 residues long. This chain's CDR3 is CASSSPGQGIPGELFF. The CDR3 coding sequence is TGTGCCAGCAGCTCACCGGGACAGGGGATCCCCGGGGAGCTGTTTTTT.

The chain employs TRBV6-2 or TRBV6-3 and TRBJ2-2; D is possibly TRBD2 (6 bases). The CDR3 covers 15 residues. Looked up from germline, CDR1 is MNHEY and CDR2 is SVGEGT. Trimming cost V 2 bases and J 3 bases, with 10 bases left between them. The CDR3 sequence is CASSYLPGDTGELFF. CDR3 DNA: TGTGCCAGCAGTTACCTCCCGGGGGACACCGGGGAGCTGTTTTTT.